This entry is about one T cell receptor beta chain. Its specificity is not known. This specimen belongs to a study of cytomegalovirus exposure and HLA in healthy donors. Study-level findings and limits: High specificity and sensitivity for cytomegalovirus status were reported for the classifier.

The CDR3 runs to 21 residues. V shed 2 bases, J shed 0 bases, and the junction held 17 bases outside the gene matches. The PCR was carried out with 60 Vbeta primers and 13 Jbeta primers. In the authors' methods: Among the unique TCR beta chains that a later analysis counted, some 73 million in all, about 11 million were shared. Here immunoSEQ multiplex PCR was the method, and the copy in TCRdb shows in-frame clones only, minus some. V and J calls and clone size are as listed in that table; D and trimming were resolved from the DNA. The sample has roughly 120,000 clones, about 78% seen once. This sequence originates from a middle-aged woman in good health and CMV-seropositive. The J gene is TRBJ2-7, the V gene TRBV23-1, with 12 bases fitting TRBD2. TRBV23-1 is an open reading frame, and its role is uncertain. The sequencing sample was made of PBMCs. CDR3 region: CASSQGLEKLAGGGSSYEQYF. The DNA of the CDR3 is TGCGCCAGCAGTCAAGGATTGGAAAAACTAGCGGGAGGCGGGAGCTCCTACGAGCAGTACTTC.